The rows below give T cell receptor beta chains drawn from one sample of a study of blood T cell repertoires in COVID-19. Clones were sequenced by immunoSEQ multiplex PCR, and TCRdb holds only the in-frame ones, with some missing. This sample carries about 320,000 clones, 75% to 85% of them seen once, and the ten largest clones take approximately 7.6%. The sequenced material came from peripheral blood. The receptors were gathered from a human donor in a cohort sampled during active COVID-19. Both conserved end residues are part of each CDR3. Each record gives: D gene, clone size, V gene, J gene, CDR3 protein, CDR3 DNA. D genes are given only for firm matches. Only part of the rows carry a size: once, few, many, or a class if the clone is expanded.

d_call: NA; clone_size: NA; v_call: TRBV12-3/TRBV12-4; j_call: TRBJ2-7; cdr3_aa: CASSFGQYEQYF; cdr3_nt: TGTGCCAGCAGTTTCGGACAGTACGAGCAGTACTTC
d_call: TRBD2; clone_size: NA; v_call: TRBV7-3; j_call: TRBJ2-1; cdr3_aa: CASSHSGKGLAGTRTYNEQFF; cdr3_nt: TGTGCCAGCAGCCATAGCGGAAAGGGACTAGCGGGGACGAGAACCTACAATGAGCAGTTCTTC
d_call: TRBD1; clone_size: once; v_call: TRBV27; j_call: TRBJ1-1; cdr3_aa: CASSLTAGGTEAFF; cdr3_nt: TGTGCCAGCAGTTTAACGGCAGGGGGCACTGAAGCTTTCTTT
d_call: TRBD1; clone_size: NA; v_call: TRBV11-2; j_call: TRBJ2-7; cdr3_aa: CASSLGTGNSYEQYF; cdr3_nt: TGTGCCAGCAGCTTAGGGACAGGGAACTCCTACGAGCAGTACTTC
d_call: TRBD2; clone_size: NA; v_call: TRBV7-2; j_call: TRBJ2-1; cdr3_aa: CASSLGTTGLAGARFF; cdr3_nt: TGTGCCAGCAGCTTAGGGACGACGGGACTAGCGGGGGCGCGCTTCTTC
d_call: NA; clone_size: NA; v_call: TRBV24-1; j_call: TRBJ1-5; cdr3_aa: CATSDSGATQPQHF; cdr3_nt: TGTGCCACCAGTGATTCAGGGGCTACTCAGCCCCAGCATTTT
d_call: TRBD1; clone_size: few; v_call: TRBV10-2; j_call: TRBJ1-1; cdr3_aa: CASSTGGTEAFF; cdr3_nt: TGCGCCAGCAGTACAGGGGGCACTGAAGCTTTCTTT
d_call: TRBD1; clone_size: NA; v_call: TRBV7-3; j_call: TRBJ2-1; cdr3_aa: CASSSFSPGQGASEQFF; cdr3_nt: TGTGCCAGCAGCTCATTCAGCCCGGGACAGGGGGCTAGTGAGCAGTTCTTC
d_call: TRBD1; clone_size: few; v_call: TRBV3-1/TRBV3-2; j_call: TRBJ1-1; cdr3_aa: CASSQTGEDTEAFF; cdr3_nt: TGTGCCAGCAGCCAGACAGGGGAGGACACTGAAGCTTTCTTT
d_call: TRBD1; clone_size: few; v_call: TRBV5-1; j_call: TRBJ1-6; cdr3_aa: CASSSTGQGSSYNSPLHF; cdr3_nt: TGCGCCAGCAGCTCCACCGGACAGGGGAGCTCCTATAATTCACCCCTCCACTTT
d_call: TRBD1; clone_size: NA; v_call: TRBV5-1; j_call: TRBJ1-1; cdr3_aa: CASSLDPGQEYQAFF; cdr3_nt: TGCGCCAGCAGCTTGGATCCGGGACAGGAATATCAAGCTTTCTTT
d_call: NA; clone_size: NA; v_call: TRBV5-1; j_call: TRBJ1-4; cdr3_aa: CASSLAATNEKLFF; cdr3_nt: TGCGCCAGCAGCTTGGCTGCAACTAATGAAAAACTGTTTTTT
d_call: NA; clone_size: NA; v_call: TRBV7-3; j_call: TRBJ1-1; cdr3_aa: CASRQGNTEAFF; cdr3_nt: TGTGCCAGCCGGCAGGGGAACACTGAAGCTTTCTTT
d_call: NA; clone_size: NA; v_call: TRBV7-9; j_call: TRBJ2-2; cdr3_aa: CASSFQGGTGELFF; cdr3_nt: TGTGCCAGCAGCTTCCAGGGAGGCACCGGGGAGCTGTTTTTT
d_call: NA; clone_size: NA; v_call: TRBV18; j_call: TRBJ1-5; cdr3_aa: CASSLGVVQPQHF; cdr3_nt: TGTGCCAGCTCATTAGGAGTAGTGCAGCCCCAGCATTTT
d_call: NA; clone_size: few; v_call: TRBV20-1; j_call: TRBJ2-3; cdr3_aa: CSARQGDTQYF; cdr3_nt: TGCAGTGCTAGGCAGGGAGATACGCAGTATTTT
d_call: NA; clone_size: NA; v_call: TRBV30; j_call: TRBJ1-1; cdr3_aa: CAWSVRQRAFF; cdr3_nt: TGTGCCTGGAGTGTGCGGCAGCGGGCTTTCTTT
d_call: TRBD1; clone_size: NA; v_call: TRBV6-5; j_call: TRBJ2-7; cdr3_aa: CASSYSGTGGNYEQYF; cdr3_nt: TGTGCCAGCAGTTACTCCGGGACAGGGGGCAACTACGAGCAGTACTTC
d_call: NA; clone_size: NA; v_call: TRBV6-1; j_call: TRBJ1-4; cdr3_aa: CASSENPRARDGRLFF; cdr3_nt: TGTGCCAGCAGTGAAAATCCCAGGGCCCGAGATGGGCGGCTGTTTTTT
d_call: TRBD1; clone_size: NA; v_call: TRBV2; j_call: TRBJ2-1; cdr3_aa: CASSRITLQGASGNEQFF; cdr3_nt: TGTGCCAGCAGTCGCATAACTCTCCAGGGGGCTTCTGGTAATGAGCAGTTCTTC
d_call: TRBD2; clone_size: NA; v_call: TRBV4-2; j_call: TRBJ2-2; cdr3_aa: CASSQRPSGGNTGELFF; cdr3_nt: TGTGCCAGCAGCCAACGACCTAGCGGGGGGAACACCGGGGAGCTGTTTTTT
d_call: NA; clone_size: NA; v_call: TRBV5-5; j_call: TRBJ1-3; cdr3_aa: CASSVRGNGNTIYF; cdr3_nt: TGTGCCAGCAGCGTAAGAGGTAACGGAAACACCATATATTTT
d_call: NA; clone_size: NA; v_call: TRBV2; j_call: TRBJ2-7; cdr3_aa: CASSSRYAYEQYF; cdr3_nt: TGTGCCAGCTCCTCCAGGTACGCCTACGAGCAGTACTTC
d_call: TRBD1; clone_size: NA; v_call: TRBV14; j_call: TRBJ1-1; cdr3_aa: CASRGQPNTEAFF; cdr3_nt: TGTGCCAGCAGGGGACAGCCGAACACTGAAGCTTTCTTT
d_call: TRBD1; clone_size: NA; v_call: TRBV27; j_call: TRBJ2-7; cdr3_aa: CASSWNSQGAWYF; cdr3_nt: TGTGCCAGCAGTTGGAACTCACAGGGGGCGTGGTACTTC
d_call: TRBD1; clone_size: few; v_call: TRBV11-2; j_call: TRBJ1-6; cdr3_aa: CASSVIRQGSYNSPLHF; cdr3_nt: TGTGCCAGCAGCGTAATTCGACAGGGGTCCTATAATTCACCCCTCCACTTT
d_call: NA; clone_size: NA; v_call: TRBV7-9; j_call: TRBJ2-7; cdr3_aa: CASSETGFEQYF; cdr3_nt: TGTGCCAGCAGCGAAACAGGGTTCGAGCAGTACTTC
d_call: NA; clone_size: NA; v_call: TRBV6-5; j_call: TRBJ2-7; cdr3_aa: CASSYSYGSYEQYF; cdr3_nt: TGTGCCAGCAGTTACTCCTACGGCTCCTACGAGCAGTACTTC
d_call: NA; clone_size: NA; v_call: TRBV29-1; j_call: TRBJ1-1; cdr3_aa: CSSRNRVNTEAFF; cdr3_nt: TGCAGCTCAAGAAACAGGGTGAACACTGAAGCTTTCTTT
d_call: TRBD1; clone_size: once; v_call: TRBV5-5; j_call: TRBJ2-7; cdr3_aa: CASSQGRGRNEQYF; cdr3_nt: TGTGCCAGCAGCCAGGGCAGGGGGCGAAACGAGCAGTACTTC
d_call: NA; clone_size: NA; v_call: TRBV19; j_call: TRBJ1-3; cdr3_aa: CASSMDSLSGNTIYF; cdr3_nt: TGTGCCAGTAGTATGGACAGTCTCTCTGGAAACACCATATATTTT
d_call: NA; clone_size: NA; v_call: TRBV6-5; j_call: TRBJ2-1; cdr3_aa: CASIKSGDNEQFF; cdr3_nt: TGTGCCAGCATTAAGTCCGGGGACAATGAGCAGTTCTTC
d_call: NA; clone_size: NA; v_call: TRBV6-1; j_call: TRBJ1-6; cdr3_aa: CASSERGADSPLHF; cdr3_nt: TGTGCCAGCAGTGAACGGGGGGCGGATTCACCCCTCCACTTT
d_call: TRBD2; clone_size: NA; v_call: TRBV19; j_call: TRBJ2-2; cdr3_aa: CASSIDHRAGIELFF; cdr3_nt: TGTGCCAGTAGTATAGATCACCGAGCGGGGATAGAGCTGTTTTTT
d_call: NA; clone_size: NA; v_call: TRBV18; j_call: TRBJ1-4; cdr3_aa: CASSPVRGQPNLSRLFF; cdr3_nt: TGTGCCAGCTCACCCGTTAGGGGCCAGCCGAATCTTTCTAGACTGTTTTTT
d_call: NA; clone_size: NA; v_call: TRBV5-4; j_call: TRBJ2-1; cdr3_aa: CASSPTTDSYNEQFF; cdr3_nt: TGTGCCAGCAGCCCGACGACAGACTCCTACAATGAGCAGTTCTTC
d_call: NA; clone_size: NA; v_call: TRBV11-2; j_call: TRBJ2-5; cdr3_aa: CASSRGYEETQYF; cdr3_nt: TGTGCCAGCAGCAGGGGGTACGAAGAGACCCAGTACTTC
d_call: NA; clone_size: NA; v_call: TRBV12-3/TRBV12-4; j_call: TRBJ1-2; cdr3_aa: CASSFGYGYTF; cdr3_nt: TGTGCCAGCAGTTTCGGGTATGGCTACACCTTC
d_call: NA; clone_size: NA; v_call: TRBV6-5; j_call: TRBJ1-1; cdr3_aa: CASRIGGGGTEAFF; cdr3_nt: TGTGCCAGCAGGATCGGGGGGGGAGGAACTGAAGCTTTCTTT
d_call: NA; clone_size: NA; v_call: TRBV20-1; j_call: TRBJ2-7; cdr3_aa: CSALRGEQYF; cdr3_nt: TGCAGTGCCCTCCGGGGGGAGCAGTACTTC
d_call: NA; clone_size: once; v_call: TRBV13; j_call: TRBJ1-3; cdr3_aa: CASSLADSSGNTIYF; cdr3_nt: TGTGCCAGCAGCTTAGCGGACAGCTCTGGAAACACCATATATTTT
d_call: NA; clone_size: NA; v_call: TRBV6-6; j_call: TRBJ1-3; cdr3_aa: CASTLRGGGPGNTIYF; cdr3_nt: TGTGCCAGCACCTTACGAGGCGGGGGTCCAGGAAACACCATATATTTT
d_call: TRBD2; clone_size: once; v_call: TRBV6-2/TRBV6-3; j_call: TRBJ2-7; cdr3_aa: CASSYRTSVGQYF; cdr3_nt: TGTGCCAGCAGTTACAGAACTAGCGTTGGGCAGTACTTC
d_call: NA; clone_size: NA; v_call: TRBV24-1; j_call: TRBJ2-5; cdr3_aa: CATSDFRGGGQETQYF; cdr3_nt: TGTGCCACCAGTGATTTCAGGGGCGGGGGCCAAGAGACCCAGTACTTC
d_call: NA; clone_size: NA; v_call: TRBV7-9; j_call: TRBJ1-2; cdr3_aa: CASSPQGMGAYGYTF; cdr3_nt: TGTGCCAGCAGCCCCCAGGGGATGGGGGCCTATGGCTACACCTTC
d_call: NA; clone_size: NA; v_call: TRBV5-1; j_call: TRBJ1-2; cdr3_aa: CASSLAVEVGGYTF; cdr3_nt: TGCGCCAGCAGCTTGGCCGTGGAGGTCGGTGGCTACACCTTC
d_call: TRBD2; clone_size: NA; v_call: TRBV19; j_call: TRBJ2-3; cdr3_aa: CASSWFSGDTSTDTQYF; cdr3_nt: TGTGCCAGTAGCTGGTTTAGCGGGGATACTAGCACAGATACGCAGTATTTT
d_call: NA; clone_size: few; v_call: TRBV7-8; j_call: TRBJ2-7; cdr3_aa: CASSLSPGWAYEQYF; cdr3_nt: TGTGCCAGCAGCCTCTCCCCCGGGTGGGCCTACGAGCAGTACTTC